This passage covers 2 T cell receptor beta chains from one sample sequenced in a study of blood T cells in healthy people across ages. Primed by a sample-barcoded 5' primer and a J-beta primer mix, a second PCR proceeded for 7 to 11 cycles. TCRdb analysed the 5' RACE reads with MiXCR anew, one entry per CDR3 protein. The sample holds hundreds of thousands of distinct CDR3 sequences, about 56% seen once. Sample: blood. Receptors originate from a man in his forties in good health.

J is TRBJ2-4 and V is TRBV4-1; either TRBD1 or TRBD2 may fit D (6 bases each). The end of the DNA aligns better with TRBJ2-7, so the J call may be wrong. The CDR3 loop spans 14 amino acids. Germline CDR1 is MGHRA and CDR2 is YSYEKL. The CDR3 loop reads CASSQRGGPYEQYF. CDR3 nucleotide sequence: TGCGCCAGCAGCCAGCGAGGGGGGCCGTACGAGCAGTACTTC.

The rearrangement uses TRBV20-1 and TRBJ2-3; maybe TRBD2 (6 bases). The CDR3 consists of 14 residues. The V end lost 2 bases, the J end lost 1 base, and 10 bases lay between the germline ends. The germline CDR1 and CDR2 sequences are DFQATT and SNEGSKA (reference sequence). Here the CDR3 reads CSARPPSGTDTQYF. The DNA of the CDR3 is TGCAGTGCTAGACCCCCTAGCGGCACAGATACGCAGTATTTT.